This T cell receptor (beta chain) was identified during a study of T cells in Graves' hyperthyroidism and ophthalmopathy. The CDR3 regions of TCR beta were amplified from RNA transcripts. During a first-round RT-PCR of the TCR CDR3, the HTBI primer set was used. TCRdb fed the multiplex PCR reads into MiXCR, producing one record per CDR3 protein. The table shows approximately 400,000 distinct CDR3 sequences, with about a sixth occurring only once. General study results and limits: Stable hyperthyroidism and ophthalmopathy were separated using 13 V-J signatures. Most thyroid clonotypes that were expanded above 0.001 also turned up in blood. The model anticipated ophthalmopathy a median around six months pre-onset.

The sample holds many counts of this clonotype. The target antigen is unknown. The diagnostic basis comprised clinical symptoms, serum thyroxine and TRAb, thyroid ultrasound and orbital computed tomography. The sequence derives from a woman aged 18-30 years with Graves' hyperthyroidism. The specimen was blood.

Here the CDR3 reads CASSHPSGGNTEAFF. The CDR3, as DNA: TGTGCCAGCAGCCACCCTTCAGGAGGTAACACTGAAGCTTTCTTT. V usage is TRBV14 and J usage is TRBJ1-1; no reliable D call. Germline-derived CDR1 and CDR2 are SGHDN and FVKESK. The ends were cut back, 3 bases at V and 2 bases at J, with 13 bases in the middle. This CDR3 contains 15 residues.